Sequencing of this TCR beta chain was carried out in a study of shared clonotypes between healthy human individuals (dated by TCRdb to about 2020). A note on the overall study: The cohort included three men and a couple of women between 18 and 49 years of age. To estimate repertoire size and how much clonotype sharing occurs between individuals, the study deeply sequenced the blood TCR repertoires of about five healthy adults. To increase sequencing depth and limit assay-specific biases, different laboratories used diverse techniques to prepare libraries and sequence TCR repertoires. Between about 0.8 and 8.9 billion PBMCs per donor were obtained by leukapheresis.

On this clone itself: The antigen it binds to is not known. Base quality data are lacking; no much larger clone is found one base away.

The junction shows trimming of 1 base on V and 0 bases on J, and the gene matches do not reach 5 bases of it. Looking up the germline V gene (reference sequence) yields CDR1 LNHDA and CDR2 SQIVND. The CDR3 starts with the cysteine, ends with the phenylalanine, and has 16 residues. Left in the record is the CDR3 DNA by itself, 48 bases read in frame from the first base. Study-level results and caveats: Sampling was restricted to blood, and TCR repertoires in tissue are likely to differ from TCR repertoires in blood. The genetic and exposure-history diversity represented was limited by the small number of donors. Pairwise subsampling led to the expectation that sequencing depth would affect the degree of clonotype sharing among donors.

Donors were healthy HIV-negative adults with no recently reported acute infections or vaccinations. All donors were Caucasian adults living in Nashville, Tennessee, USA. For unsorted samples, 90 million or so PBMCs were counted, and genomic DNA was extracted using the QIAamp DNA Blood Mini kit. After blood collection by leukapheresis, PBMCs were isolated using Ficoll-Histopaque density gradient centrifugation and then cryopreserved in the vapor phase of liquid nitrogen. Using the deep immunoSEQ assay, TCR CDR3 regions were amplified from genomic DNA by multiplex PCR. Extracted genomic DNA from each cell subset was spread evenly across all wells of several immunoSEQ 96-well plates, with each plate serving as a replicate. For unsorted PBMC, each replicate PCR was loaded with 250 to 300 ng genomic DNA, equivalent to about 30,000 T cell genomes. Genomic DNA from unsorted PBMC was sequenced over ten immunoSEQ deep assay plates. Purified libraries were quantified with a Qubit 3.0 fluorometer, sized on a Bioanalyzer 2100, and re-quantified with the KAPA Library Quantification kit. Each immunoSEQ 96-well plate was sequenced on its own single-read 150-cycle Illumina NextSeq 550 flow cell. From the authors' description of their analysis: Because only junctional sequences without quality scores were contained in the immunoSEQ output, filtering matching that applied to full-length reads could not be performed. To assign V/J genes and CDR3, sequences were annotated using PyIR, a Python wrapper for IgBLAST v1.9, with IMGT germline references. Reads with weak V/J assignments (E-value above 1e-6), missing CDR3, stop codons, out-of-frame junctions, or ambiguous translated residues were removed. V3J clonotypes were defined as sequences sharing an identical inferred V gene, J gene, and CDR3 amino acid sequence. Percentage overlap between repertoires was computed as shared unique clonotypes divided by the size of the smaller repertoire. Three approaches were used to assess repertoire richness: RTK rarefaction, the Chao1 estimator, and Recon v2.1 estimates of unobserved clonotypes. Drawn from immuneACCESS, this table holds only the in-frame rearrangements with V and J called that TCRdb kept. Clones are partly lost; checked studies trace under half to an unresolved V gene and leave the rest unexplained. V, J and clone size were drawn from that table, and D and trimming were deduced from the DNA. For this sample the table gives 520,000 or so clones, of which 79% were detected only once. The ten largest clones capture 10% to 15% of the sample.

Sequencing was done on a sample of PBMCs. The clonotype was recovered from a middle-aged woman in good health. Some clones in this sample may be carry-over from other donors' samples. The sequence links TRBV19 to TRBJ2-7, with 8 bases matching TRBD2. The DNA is TGTGCCAGTAGTATAGCGGTTAGCGGGATCTCCTACGAGCAGTACTTC. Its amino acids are CASSIAVSGISYEQYF.